The sequence of this T cell receptor beta chain was determined in a study of coeliac disease. Concerning this clone itself: The antigen remains undetermined.

Using immunoSEQ multiplex PCR, the repertoire was profiled, and TCRdb retains in-frame clones only, with some absent. The data contain approximately 6,700 clones, 50% to 65% of them seen just once; the ten biggest clones take up approximately 3%. Sequencing used one aliquot of fewer than 650,000 cells per fraction. The study, taken as a whole, reports: Intraepithelial and lamina propria fractions were not highly pure, so cross-contamination was possible. Published gliadin-specific TRB sequences appeared in about 55% of the 18 coeliac samples, 1 of 6 controls. TRB repertoires were largely private, with most amino acid sequences found in only one sample.

With 1 base clipped from V and 2 bases from J, the junction kept 1 base outside the gene matches. Looked up from germline, CDR1 is SNHLY and CDR2 is FYNNEI. The CDR3 length is 15 residues. The sample taken for sequencing was lamina propria lymphocytes from the gut. The chain couples TRBV2 to TRBJ2-7, with 11 nucleotides matching TRBD2. The TCR was taken from a woman aged 55-69 years with active celiac disease. The CDR3 DNA reads TGTGCCAGCAGTGAAGGACTAGCGGGAACCTACGAGCAGTACTTC. It yields the protein CASSEGLAGTYEQYF. Based on the CDR3 plus reference TRBV2 and TRBJ2-7, the full variable domain is EPEVTQTPSHQVTQMGQEVILRCVPISNHLYFYWYRQILGQKVEFLVSFYNNEISEKSEIFDDQFSVERPDGSNFTLKIRSTKLEDSAMYFCASSEGLAGTYEQYFGPGTRLTVT.